This TCR beta chain was observed in a study of Ad26.COV2.S vaccination and SARS-CoV-2 variants (dated by TCRdb to the early 2020s). Describing the broader study: Donors in the vaccine arm were drawn from COV1001, a phase I-IIa trial of Ad26.COV2.S in healthy adults that was multicentre, randomized, double-blind and placebo-controlled. Trial participants were randomized into five groups of five: low-dose or high-dose Ad26.COV2.S given once or twice, or placebo on both occasions. Throughout the experiments and outcome assessment, investigators stayed blinded to trial group allocation. Ad26.COV2.S was administered intramuscularly at 5 x 10^10 or 1 x 10^11 viral particles, either as a single shot or as two shots given 56 days apart. The specificity and breadth of SARS-CoV-2-reactive T cell receptors after Ad26.COV2.S vaccination were assessed by TCRbeta repertoire sequencing. The TCR-sequenced set comprised approximately 30 samples: around 20 Ad26.COV2.S vaccine recipients, 5 placebo recipients and 8 SARS-CoV-2 convalescent individuals. Findings and caveats that apply to the study as a whole: Compared with placebo recipients, Ad26.COV2.S recipients showed higher spike-specific TCR breadth (P = 0.0014). Substantial breadth of spike-specific CD8+ and CD4+ T cell responses was reported after vaccination. It was noted by the authors that total T cell responses may have been underestimated by the TCR breadth and depth analyses. Comparing responses between vaccine doses or regimens was not something the study was powered to do. Vaccine and placebo recipients had comparable non-spike TCR breadth, which fits with the vaccine containing only spike.

Explained via the paper, the treatment or condition label denotes: about 20 received Ad26.COV2.S at low or high dose, single or two shots; several received placebo; per-sample allocation not given. Repertoires of vaccine and placebo recipients were sequenced from samples taken on day 63 after the first injection. Between 29 July and 7 August 2020, Cohort 1b enrolled 25 adults aged 18-55 years at one site in Boston, USA. Ad26.COV2.S was a replication-incompetent adenovirus type 26 vector expressing a prefusion-stabilized SARS-CoV-2 spike protein from the original Wuhan strain. The immunoSEQ Assay was the method used to sequence TCRbeta CDR3 regions. After extraction, genomic DNA underwent amplification by bias-controlled multiplex PCR, followed by high-throughput sequencing. The authors processed their data as follows. To quantify the absolute abundance of each unique TCRbeta CDR3 region, sequences were collapsed and filtered. T cell fraction was estimated by normalization of TCRbeta template counts to usable DNA, with usable DNA being measured through amplification of reference genes present in all nucleated cells. Repertoire TCRs were annotated as SARS-CoV-2-specific by exact matching of V gene, CDR3 amino acid sequence and J gene to a known reactive TCR set. MIRA supplied the reference SARS-CoV-2 TCR set, which was filtered for enrichment in COVID-19-positive ImmuneCODE repertoires so that public or cross-reactive TCRs were removed. Using the MIRA antigens, annotated TCRs were further analysed by specific ORF or by position within an ORF. Depth was the summed frequency of annotated unique rearrangements, while breadth was defined as annotated unique rearrangements over total unique productive rearrangements. Two-sided Wilcoxon rank-sum tests were used to compare TCR breadth between groups. TCRdb limited this immuneACCESS table to in-frame rearrangements with V and J called. A share of clones is missing; checked studies link under half to unresolved V genes, and the rest is unexplained. The V and J calls and clone size come from that table; D and trimming were worked out from the DNA. The sample data list around 300,000 clones, and about 88% of these were observed just once. In total, the top ten clones hold around 5.8% of the sample.

A word on this clone: Its antigen remains unidentified. Base quality data are lacking; no much larger clone is found one base away.

The CDR3 holds 15 amino acids from the cysteine to the phenylalanine. Just the 45-base CDR3 DNA is kept, in frame starting at base 1. The germline V gene supplies CDR1 SGHDT and CDR2 YYEEEE. Trimming takes 0 bases off V and 2 bases off J; junction bases not matched to a gene: 5. The material was peripheral blood, obtained in a trial of Ad26.COV2.S vaccine versus placebo. This clonotype was obtained from a person between 18 and 65 years old who received the Ad26.COV2.S COVID-19 vaccine or a placebo. Rearrangement joined TRBV5-6 to TRBJ2-7, with 7 junctional bases fitting TRBD2. The CDR3 is CASSLGRENTYEQYF. The sequenced DNA is TGTGCCAGCAGCTTGGGGCGGGAGAACACCTACGAGCAGTACTTC.